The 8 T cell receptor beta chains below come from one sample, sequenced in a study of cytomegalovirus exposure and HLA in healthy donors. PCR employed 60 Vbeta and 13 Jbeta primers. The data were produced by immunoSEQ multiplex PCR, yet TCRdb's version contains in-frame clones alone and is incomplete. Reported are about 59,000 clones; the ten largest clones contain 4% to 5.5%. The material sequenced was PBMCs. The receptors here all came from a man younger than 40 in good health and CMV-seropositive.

The CDR3 DNA sequence: TGTGCCTGGGGAAGCGGGGTAGCCTACAATGAGCAGTTCTTC. Its translation is CAWGSGVAYNEQFF. The chain carries TRBV30 and TRBJ2-1; 7 nucleotides align to TRBD2. The CDR3 loop spans 14 amino acids. The germline gives CDR1 GTSNPN, CDR2 SVGIG (reference sequence). V lost 5 bases to trimming and J lost 2 bases; unmatched junction nucleotides: 6.

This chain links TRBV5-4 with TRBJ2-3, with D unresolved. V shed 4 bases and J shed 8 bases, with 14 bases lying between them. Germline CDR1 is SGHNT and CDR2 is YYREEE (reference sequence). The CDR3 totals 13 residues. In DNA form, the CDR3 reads TGTGCCAGCAGCCCGTTCGACGCAGGTACGCAGTATTTT. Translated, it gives CASSPFDAGTQYF. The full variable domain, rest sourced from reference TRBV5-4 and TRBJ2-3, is ETGVTQSPTHLIKTRGQQVTLRCSSQSGHNTVSWYQQALGQGPQFIFQYYREEENGRGNFPPRFSGLQFPNYSSELNVNALELDDSALYLCASSPFDAGTQYFGPGTRLTVL.

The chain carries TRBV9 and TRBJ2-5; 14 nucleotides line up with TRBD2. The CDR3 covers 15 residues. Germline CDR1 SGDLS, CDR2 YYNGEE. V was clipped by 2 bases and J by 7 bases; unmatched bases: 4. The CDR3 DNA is TGTGCCAGCAGCGTTCAAGGGACTAGCGGGGGGACCCAGTACTTC. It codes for CASSVQGTSGGTQYF. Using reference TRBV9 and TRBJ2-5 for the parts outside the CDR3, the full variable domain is DSGVTQTPKHLITATGQRVTLRCSPRSGDLSVYWYQQSLDQGLQFLIQYYNGEERAKGNILERFSAQQFPDLHSELNLSSLELGDSALYFCASSVQGTSGGTQYFGPGTRLLVL.

This CDR3 is CASSLGSPVAEYF. Written as DNA, the CDR3 is TGTGCCAGCAGCTTAGGCTCCCCCGTGGCTGAGTACTTC. This chain uses TRBV11-2 with TRBJ2-7; no reliable D call. The CDR3 has 13 residues. The V end was cut by 1 base, the J end by 11 bases, with 15 bases between. CDR1 is SGHAT, CDR2 FQNNGV, per germline.

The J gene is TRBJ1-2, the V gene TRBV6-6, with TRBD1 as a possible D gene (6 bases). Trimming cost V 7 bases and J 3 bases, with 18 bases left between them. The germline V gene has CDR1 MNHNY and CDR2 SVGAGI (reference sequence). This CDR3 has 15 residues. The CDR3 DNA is TGTGCCAGCACCTCGCAGGGGTCAGTCGACTATGGCTACACCTTC. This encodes CASTSQGSVDYGYTF.

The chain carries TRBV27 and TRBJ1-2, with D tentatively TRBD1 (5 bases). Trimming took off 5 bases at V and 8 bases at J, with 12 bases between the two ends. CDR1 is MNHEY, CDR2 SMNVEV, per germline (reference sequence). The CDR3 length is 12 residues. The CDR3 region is CASSPTEGGYTF. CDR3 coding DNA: TGTGCCAGCAGTCCGACGGAGGGGGGCTACACCTTC.

The DNA for the CDR3 is TGTGCCTGGAGTCTCCTGACTAGCGGGGGCCAAGAGACCCAGTACTTC. Translating it yields CAWSLLTSGGQETQYF. The rearrangement uses TRBV30 and TRBJ2-5; 12 positions agree with TRBD2. The J segment lost 1 base and the V segment lost 2 bases, leaving 5 bases of the junction unmatched. CDR1 and CDR2 (germline): GTSNPN, SVGIG (reference sequence). This CDR3 is 16 amino acids long.

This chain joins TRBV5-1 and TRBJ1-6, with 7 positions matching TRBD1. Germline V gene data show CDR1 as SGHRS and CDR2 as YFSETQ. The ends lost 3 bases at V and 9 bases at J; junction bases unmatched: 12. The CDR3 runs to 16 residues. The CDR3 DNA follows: TGCGCCAGCAGCTCAAATACAGGGGATAGGAGTTCACCCCTCCACTTT. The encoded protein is CASSSNTGDRSSPLHF.